This T cell receptor (beta chain) emerged from a study of diagnostic markers for celiac disease (dated by TCRdb to about 2020). Based on frequency, this clonotype is considered large (0.1 to 1%); no count was recorded. No cognate antigen has been identified for it. There are 14 amino acids in the CDR3, from cysteine to phenylalanine inclusive. The nucleotide record is missing. The sequencing machine was an Illumina MiSeq. Reads reprocessed by TCRdb are summarized as one entry per CDR3 protein sequence, and DNA is absent. This sample's listing comprises around 710 distinct CDR3 sequences. The ten largest make up over 45% of the sample.

Sequencing was carried out using either unsorted cells or a sorted T cell fraction (not recorded which). The chain was built from TRBV12-3 or TRBV12-4 and TRBJ1-1; TCRdb's assignment of TRBD1 cannot be checked, as there is no DNA. The TCR sequence derives from a human donor. This table probably holds off-target reads from a library built for another chain. Here the CDR3 is given as CASVPGQPNTEAFF.